A selection of T cell receptor beta chains follows, all from one sample in a study of T cells in Graves' hyperthyroidism and ophthalmopathy. MiXCR, run by TCRdb on the multiplex PCR reads, gives a single entry per CDR3 protein. Altogether 500,000 to 600,000 distinct CDR3 sequences are present, about half being singletons, with the ten largest covering around 8%. The sample taken for sequencing was peripheral blood or thyroid tissue (not recorded which). Receptors were obtained from a woman between 18 and 30 years old with Graves' hyperthyroidism. The CDR3 runs from the conserved cysteine through the conserved F or W. D genes are given only for firm matches. Clone size is not always given. Where it is, it says once, few, many or a class for expanded clones.

>TRBD2|TRBJ2-2|many|TRBV7-6
CASSPDVGGWTGELFF
TGTGCCAGCAGCCCAGACGTCGGGGGGTGGACCGGGGAGCTGTTTTTT
>NA|TRBJ2-3|few|TRBV7-8
CASSFGLDIRTDTQYF
TGTGCCAGCAGCTTTGGGCTAGATATACGCACAGATACGCAGTATTTT
>NA|TRBJ1-2|NA|TRBV6-4
CASSARGEVSSNYGYTF
TGTGCCAGCAGTGCTAGAGGGGAGGTTAGCTCGAACTATGGCTACACCTTC
>NA|TRBJ2-1|NA|TRBV7-9
CASSAPLRATYNEQFF
TGTGCCAGCAGCGCCCCTCTACGGGCGACCTACAATGAGCAGTTCTTC
>TRBD2|TRBJ2-3|few|TRBV10-1
CASSAGLAESTDTQYF
TGCGCCAGCAGTGCCGGGCTAGCGGAGAGCACAGATACGCAGTATTTT
>NA|TRBJ1-6|few|TRBV6-2/TRBV6-3
CASSYQQGVSSPLHF
TGTGCCAGCAGTTACCAACAGGGAGTGAGTTCACCCCTCCACTTT
>NA|TRBJ1-3|NA|TRBV7-9
CASSQPSRGMRVNTIYF
TGTGCCAGCAGCCAGCCGTCTAGGGGGATGAGGGTGAACACCATATATTTT
>NA|TRBJ2-7|many|TRBV12-3/TRBV12-4
CASRRSAGKEEQYF
TGTGCCAGCAGACGATCGGCAGGGAAAGAGGAGCAGTACTTC
>NA|TRBJ2-1|NA|TRBV7-4
CASSLAPAFSSYNEQFF
TGTGCCAGCAGCTTAGCGCCTGCCTTCAGCTCCTACAATGAGCAGTTCTTC
>NA|TRBJ2-5|many|TRBV7-8
CASSSQGGETQYF
TGTGCCAGCAGCTCCCAGGGGGGAGAGACCCAGTACTTC
>NA|TRBJ2-7|many|TRBV20-1
CSARDGGLSNYEQYF
TGCAGTGCTAGAGATGGGGGCCTCTCAAACTACGAGCAGTACTTC
>TRBD1|TRBJ2-2|few|TRBV14
CASSQDSPGQGPVDTGELFF
TGTGCCAGCAGCCAAGATTCCCCGGGACAGGGCCCGGTCGACACCGGGGAGCTGTTTTTT
>NA|TRBJ2-7|few|TRBV5-5
CASSPEERAFYEQYF
TGTGCCAGCAGCCCTGAGGAGCGGGCCTTTTACGAGCAGTACTTC
>TRBD1|TRBJ1-3|few|TRBV4-1
CASSQEPGTGGNTIYF
TGCGCCAGCAGCCAAGAACCGGGGACAGGGGGAAACACCATATATTTT
>NA|TRBJ1-4|NA|TRBV29-1
CSVEEKLFF
TGCAGCGTTGAGGAAAAACTGTTTTTT
>TRBD2|TRBJ2-3|NA|TRBV2
CASRRTRDYPTDTQYF
TGTGCCAGCAGGCGAACCCGGGACTACCCCACAGATACGCAGTATTTT
>NA|TRBJ2-2|many|TRBV5-1
CASSLYGRGPGELFF
TGCGCCAGCAGCTTATACGGGAGAGGCCCCGGGGAGCTGTTTTTT
>NA|TRBJ2-5|NA|TRBV24-1
CATALAGGTSDF
TGTGCCACCGCTCTTGCCGGAGGGACCAGTGACTTC
>TRBD1|TRBJ1-6|many|TRBV25-1
CASSGWTGGNSPLHF
TGTGCCAGCAGTGGATGGACAGGAGGCAATTCACCCCTCCACTTT
>NA|TRBJ2-7|many|TRBV6-5
CASSYLPPRAGVYEQYF
TGTGCCAGCAGTTACCTACCCCCGCGGGCAGGGGTTTACGAGCAGTACTTC
>NA|TRBJ2-5|many|TRBV12-3/TRBV12-4
CASTYRLAETQYF
TGTGCCAGCACTTACCGATTGGCAGAGACCCAGTACTTC
>NA|TRBJ2-6|many|TRBV19
CASSAPSGANVLTF
TGTGCCAGTAGCGCCCCCTCTGGGGCCAACGTCCTGACTTTC
>NA|TRBJ2-7|NA|TRBV20-1
CSARVRGTVSYNEQYF
TGCAGTGCTAGGGTACGGGGGACGGTCTCCTACAATGAGCAGTACTTC
>TRBD2|TRBJ2-7|NA|TRBV20-1
CSASRTSGLDEQYF
TGCAGTGCTAGTAGGACTAGCGGGCTCGACGAGCAGTACTTC
>TRBD2|TRBJ2-7|NA|TRBV13
CASSLGPSGFSYEQYF
TGTGCCAGCAGCTTAGGGCCTAGCGGGTTCTCCTACGAGCAGTACTTC
>TRBD1|TRBJ1-4|NA|TRBV30
CAWSKQGLANEKLFF
TGTGCCTGGAGTAAACAGGGGTTAGCTAATGAAAAACTGTTTTTT
>TRBD1|TRBJ1-4|many|TRBV12-3/TRBV12-4
CASSLRASGQGYEKLFF
TGTGCCAGCAGTTTACGTGCTTCGGGACAGGGTTATGAAAAACTGTTTTTT
>TRBD2|TRBJ2-5|many|TRBV5-4
CASRPGGEAETQYF
TGTGCCAGCAGGCCGGGGGGAGAGGCAGAGACCCAGTACTTC
>NA|TRBJ1-4|many|TRBV12-3/TRBV12-4
CASSWGIYEKLFF
TGTGCCAGCAGTTGGGGGATATATGAAAAACTGTTTTTT
>NA|TRBJ1-1|NA|TRBV7-9
CASSPPWGDATGAFF
TGTGCCAGCAGTCCTCCTTGGGGGGACGCTACTGGGGCTTTCTTT
>NA|TRBJ2-5|many|TRBV7-2
CASSLWLGGGETQYF
TGTGCCAGCAGCTTATGGCTGGGAGGGGGGGAGACCCAGTACTTC
>TRBD2|TRBJ2-5|once|TRBV20-1
CSAPTLFAGGRETQYF
TGCAGTGCGCCTACCCTTTTTGCGGGAGGGAGAGAGACCCAGTACTTC
>NA|TRBJ2-3|NA|TRBV7-3
CASSSQADTQYF
TGTGCCAGCAGCTCACAGGCGGATACGCAGTATTTT
>NA|TRBJ1-1|NA|TRBV3-1
CASSQDLGFLNTEAFF
TGTGCCAGCAGCCAAGATCTTGGTTTCTTGAACACTGAAGCTTTCTTT
>NA|TRBJ1-6|many|TRBV20-1
CSATRGSDSPLHF
TGCAGTGCTACCAGGGGTTCGGATTCACCCCTCCACTTT
>NA|TRBJ2-5|NA|TRBV29-1
CSQGSGAQETQYF
TGCAGCCAAGGGTCCGGGGCGCAAGAGACCCAGTACTTC
>NA|TRBJ1-5|many|TRBV7-6
CASSPGKDSNQPQHF
TGTGCCAGCAGTCCCGGGAAGGATAGCAATCAGCCCCAGCATTTT
>NA|TRBJ1-2|NA|TRBV24-1
CATSGLAGVGYTF
TGTGCCACCAGTGGACTAGCGGGAGTCGGCTACACCTTC
>NA|TRBJ2-2|many|TRBV11-2
CASSLGPGGELFF
TGTGCCAGCAGCTTGGGCCCAGGGGGGGAGCTGTTTTTT